This paragraph covers one T cell receptor (beta chain) sequence. Antigen specificity is unknown. Amplification of TCR beta CDR3 regions was performed using RNA transcripts as template. The HTBI set primed first-round TCR CDR3 RT-PCR. TCRdb reanalysed the multiplex PCR reads using MiXCR and keeps one entry per CDR3 protein. The table records a few hundred thousand distinct CDR3 sequences, 15% to 19% of them present only once. The sample originates from a study of T cells in Graves' hyperthyroidism and ophthalmopathy. About the research overall: Peripheral blood specimens were obtained at initial diagnosis, prior to any treatment.

Study-wide points: The model identified upcoming ophthalmopathy a median around 7.1 months ahead of onset. Ophthalmopathy was distinguished from stable hyperthyroidism by 13 V-J signatures.

Patients aged 18 to 65 had newly diagnosed hyperthyroidism of under 2 months' duration. V shed 0 bases and J shed 5 bases, with 13 bases lying between them. CDR3 length: 15 residues. Germline-derived CDR1 and CDR2 are LGHNA and YNFKEQ. This rearrangement joins TRBV4-2 to TRBJ1-2; no clear D gene. Sequencing input: blood. This clonotype originated in a woman between 18 and 29 years old with Graves' hyperthyroidism. In nucleotides, the CDR3 is TGTGCCAGCAGCCAAGACGCGACGGGCGGTTATGGCTACACCTTC. This codes for CASSQDATGGYGYTF.